Given below is one TCR beta chain in context. This sample is drawn from a study of blood T cell repertoires in COVID-19. The overall study: From the United States, Italy and Spain came samples of acute and convalescent COVID-19.

Per the original methods: Amplification with reference gene primers provided the estimates of nucleated cell counts. The assay was immunoSEQ multiplex PCR, and TCRdb's table has in-frame clones only and misses some. The D gene and trimming were derived from the DNA, and the V and J assignments and clone size from that table. The table records approximately 190,000 clones, around four fifths of them present only once. V gave up 0 bases and J gave up 4 bases, with 5 bases separating them. This CDR3 region has 13 residues. CDR1 is SGHKS, CDR2 YYEKEE, per germline (reference sequence). Sequencing used peripheral blood. The receptor was isolated from an older woman with active or convalescent COVID-19. The chain uses TRBV5-5 and TRBJ1-3, with D unresolved. The CDR3 protein is CASSLAAGNTIYF. The CDR3 DNA follows: TGTGCCAGCAGCTTGGCAGCGGGAAACACCATATATTTT.